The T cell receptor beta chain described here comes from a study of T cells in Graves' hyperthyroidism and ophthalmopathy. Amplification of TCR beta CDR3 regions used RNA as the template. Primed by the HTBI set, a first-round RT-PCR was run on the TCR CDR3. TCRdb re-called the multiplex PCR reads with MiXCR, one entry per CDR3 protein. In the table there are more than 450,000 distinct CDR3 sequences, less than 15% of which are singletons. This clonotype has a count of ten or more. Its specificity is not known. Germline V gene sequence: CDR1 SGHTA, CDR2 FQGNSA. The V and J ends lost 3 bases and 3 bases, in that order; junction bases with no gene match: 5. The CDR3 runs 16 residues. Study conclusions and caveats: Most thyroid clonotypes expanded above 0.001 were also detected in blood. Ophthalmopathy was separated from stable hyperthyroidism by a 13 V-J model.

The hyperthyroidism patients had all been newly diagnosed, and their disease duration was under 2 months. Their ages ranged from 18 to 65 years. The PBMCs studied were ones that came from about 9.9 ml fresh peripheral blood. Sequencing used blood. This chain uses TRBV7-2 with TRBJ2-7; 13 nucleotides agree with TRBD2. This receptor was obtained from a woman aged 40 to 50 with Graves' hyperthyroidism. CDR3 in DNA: TGTGCCAGCAGCTTCGGGGGACTAGCGGGATACTACGAGCAGTACTTC. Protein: CASSFGGLAGYYEQYF. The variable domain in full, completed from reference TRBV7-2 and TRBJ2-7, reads GAGVSQSPSNKVTEKGKDVELRCDPISGHTALYWYRQSLGQGLEFLIYFQGNSAPDKSGLPSDRFSAERTGGSVSTLTIQRTQQEDSAVYLCASSFGGLAGYYEQYFGPGTRLTVT.